This T cell receptor beta chain was captured in a study of cytomegalovirus exposure and HLA in healthy donors. Study-level information: Across 350 to 500 genotyped donors, over 70% landed in the Caucasian-associated ancestry cluster.

Study-wide results and limits: TCR sequences were mostly rare, though some public TCRs occurred in many donors. Donor immune exposure was known only as CMV serostatus.

Germline V CDR1 and CDR2: SGHTA, FQGTGA. Losses at the gene ends were 5 bases for V and 6 bases for J; bases not matched to a gene: 7. This CDR3 spans 15 amino acids. Points on this clone: Its antigen remains unknown.

13 Jbeta primers and 60 Vbeta primers were used for the PCR. As handled by the study authors: Roughly 76 million unique TCR beta chains, roughly 11 million of them shared, were counted by a later analysis. TCRdb's copy holds only in-frame clones and misses some; the assay was immunoSEQ multiplex PCR. D and trimming come from the DNA, and the V and J calls and clone size come from that table. The repertoire holds about 200,000 clones, with roughly 70% as singletons. Sequencing was performed on PBMCs. V is TRBV7-3 and J is TRBJ2-1, with 10 positions matching TRBD2. The clonotype comes from a man aged 35 to 55 in good health and CMV-seropositive. The DNA for the CDR3 is TGTGCCAGCAGCCTAGCGGGGGTGGGGTTCAATGAGCAGTTCTTC. Protein: CASSLAGVGFNEQFF.